This T cell receptor beta chain was retrieved from a study of graft-versus-host responses after intestinal transplantation. Of note for this clone: Other DNA sequences of this sample code for an identical CDR3.

Data came from immunoSEQ multiplex PCR; TCRdb stores just in-frame clones and leaves some out. The top ten clones hold approximately 0.97% of a sample with tens of thousands of clones, 50% to 70% of them seen once. The sequencing used alloreactive CD4+ T cells from a mixed lymphocyte reaction culture, collected before intestinal transplant. Stated subset: CFSE-low proliferating T cells sorted from roughly six-day pre-transplant mixed lymphocyte reaction (GvH or HvG direction). This clonotype was sampled from a human patient who received an intestinal transplant.

The CDR3 region is CAWSGQGATEAFF. The CDR3 DNA reads as TGTGCCTGGAGTGGACAGGGGGCCACTGAAGCTTTCTTT. J is TRBJ1-1 and V is TRBV30, with 10 bases that match TRBD1. CDR1 GTSNPN and CDR2 SVGIG come from the germline V gene (reference sequence). V lost 1 base and J lost 4; bases outside the gene matches: 0. There are 13 residues in the CDR3.